The subject of this entry is one T cell receptor beta chain. Its antigen specificity is not known. No base quality information exists; no much larger clone differs at one position. The CDR3 covers 14 residues, taking in both the cysteine and the phenylalanine. CDR3 DNA is the only sequence kept; it has 42 bases, read in frame from the first base. V is pruned by 4 bases and J by 4 bases, leaving 7 bases of the junction without a gene match. TCR beta CDR3 regions were amplified from RNA transcripts for repertoire sequencing. The first round of RT-PCR was done with HTBI primers and the Qiagen OneStep RT-PCR kit, and was followed by a second round of multiplex PCR, then size selection and purification. Libraries were sequenced on an Illumina HiSeq2000 using paired-end 100 bp reads. Per the original workflow: Reads were processed with SOAPnuke, discarding reads with adapters, uncalled bases, mean Phred below 15, or no exact constant-primer or identifier match. COPE v1.2.5 was used to merge high-quality paired reads. Each unique nucleotide sequence was defined as a clonotype, and clonotypes were aligned to IMGT TRB V, D and J references with MiTCR v1.1. Only V-J combinations with frequency above 0.0001 were analysed, covering over 99% of repertoires. For each V-J combination, a TCR clonal expansion and chaos score was defined as the ratio of F50 clonal expansion to chaos observed in the TCRdist matrix. Welch's t-statistics and random forest were used to narrow the features down to 10 to 15 V-J combinations, which were then fed into a naive Bayes classifier. Thyroid-blood repertoire similarity was quantified with the Morisita-Horn index. The public reads were reanalyzed by TCRdb: fastp trimming at Q25, MiXCR alignment, in-frame beta chains only. Records with the same CDR3 protein are collapsed into one entry carrying the most frequent genes and DNA. V and J calls and clone size were set by TCRdb, not the authors. Here the sample has 150,000 or so distinct CDR3 sequences; roughly two fifths occur a single time. Clones ranked in the top ten supply about 6% of the sample.

This sample is part of a study of Graves' ophthalmopathy and Graves' hyperthyroidism (dated by TCRdb to 2016 to 2019). Broadly, across the study: Peripheral blood was collected at initial diagnosis, before any treatment. To tell Graves' ophthalmopathy apart from Graves' hyperthyroidism, and to predict which patients would progress to ophthalmopathy, the study relied on TCR beta repertoire signatures. In several hyperthyroidism patients, the T-cell repertoires found in thyroid tissue were compared with those found in blood. To explore V-J signatures that distinguish ophthalmopathy from hyperthyroidism, a discovery set of 95 to 100 patients was enrolled, made up of approximately 45 with ophthalmopathy and fewer than 60 with stable hyperthyroidism. The 95 to 100 discovery patients were randomly divided into training and test sets at a 7:3 ratio. For independent validation, a separate cohort was made up of around 19 hyperthyroidism patients plus 17 patients who later progressed from hyperthyroidism to ophthalmopathy. In total, 135 blood samples were TCR-sequenced: 40 to 45 ophthalmopathy, around 75 hyperthyroidism and approximately 17 hyperthyroidism-to-ophthalmopathy patients. After sampling, hyperthyroidism patients received methimazole starting at 30 mg daily, and ophthalmopathy patients received high-dose intravenous methylprednisolone. The research as a whole found: No statistical method was used to set the sample size in advance, and the investigators knew which group each participant was assigned to. In validation, the model predicted ophthalmopathy progression with 70.59% sensitivity and roughly 72% specificity; some twelve predicted patients were CT-confirmed with GO in a median of about 6.2 months. Among expanded thyroid clonotypes with frequency above 0.001, most also showed up in blood, which suggests that blood repertoires may reflect the thyroid immune response. In cross-validation, the 13-signature model distinguished ophthalmopathy from stable hyperthyroidism with approximately 90% sensitivity and around 84% specificity, while in the test set the corresponding values were about 79% and 69%.

Ophthalmopathy patients were characterized by moderately to severely active disease, a Clinical Activity Score of at least 3, a NOSPECS grade of at least 4, and a disease duration under 3 months. Patients were excluded if they had other autoimmune diseases, uncontrolled infections, pregnancy or lactation. Clinical symptoms, serum thyroxine, TRAb, thyroid ultrasound and orbital computed tomography formed the basis of the diagnosis. PBMCs were isolated from more than 9 ml of fresh peripheral blood by Ficoll-Paque density gradient centrifugation. Total RNA was extracted with Trizol reagent and quality-checked on an Agilent 2100 Bioanalyzer.

Sequenced sample: peripheral blood. The V and J segments used are TRBV12-3 or TRBV12-4 and TRBJ2-7, and 7 junctional nucleotides match TRBD1. The TCR originated in a woman in her 40s with Graves' ophthalmopathy. Donor details come from another sample of the same person, matched by shared clones. In nucleotides, the sequence is TGTGCCAGCAGTTCCGAGAGGGGGCGGTACGAGCAGTACTTC. Its coded protein is CASSSERGRYEQYF.